The entry below describes one T cell receptor beta chain. This sample was taken from a study of blood T cell repertoires in COVID-19. About the research overall: Samples representing acute and convalescent COVID-19 were sourced from the United States, Italy and Spain. T cells, B-cell-depleted T cells, or PBMCs provided the cDNA or gDNA that served as material.

The CDR3 sequence is 11 residues long. Trimming took 6 bases from V and 4 from J, leaving 4 bases between them. Germline assignment: CDR1 MNHEY and CDR2 SMNVEV (reference sequence). Generated by immunoSEQ multiplex PCR, the TCRdb table keeps only in-frame clones and is missing some. In the table there are about 300,000 clones, approximately 88% of which are singletons. The TCR was taken from a human donor with COVID-19, enrolled during active disease. The donor label of this sample is uncertain. Sequences were obtained from peripheral blood. The genes are TRBV27 and TRBJ2-1; D gene unclear. Here the CDR3 DNA reads TGTGCCAGCAGCTTGTACAATGAGCAGTTCTTC. Its translation is CASSLYNEQFF.